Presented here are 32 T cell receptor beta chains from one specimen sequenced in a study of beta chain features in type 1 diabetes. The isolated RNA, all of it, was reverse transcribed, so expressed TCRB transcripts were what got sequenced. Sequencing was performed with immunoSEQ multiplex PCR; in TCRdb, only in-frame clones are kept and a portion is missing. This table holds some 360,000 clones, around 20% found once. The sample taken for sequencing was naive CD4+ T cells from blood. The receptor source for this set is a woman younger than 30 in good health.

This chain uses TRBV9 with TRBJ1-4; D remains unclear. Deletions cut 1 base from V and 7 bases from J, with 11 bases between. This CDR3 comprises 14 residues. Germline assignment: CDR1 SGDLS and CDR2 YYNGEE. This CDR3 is CASSVKPNGEKLFF. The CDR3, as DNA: TGTGCCAGCAGCGTAAAGCCTAATGGTGAAAAACTGTTTTTT.

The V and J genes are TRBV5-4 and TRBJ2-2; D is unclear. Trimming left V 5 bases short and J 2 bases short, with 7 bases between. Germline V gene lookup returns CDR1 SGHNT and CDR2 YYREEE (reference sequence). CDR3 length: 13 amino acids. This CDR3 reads CASSLVNTGELFF. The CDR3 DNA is TGTGCCAGCAGTCTAGTCAACACCGGGGAGCTGTTTTTT. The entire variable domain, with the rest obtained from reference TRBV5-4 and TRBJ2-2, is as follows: ETGVTQSPTHLIKTRGQQVTLRCSSQSGHNTVSWYQQALGQGPQFIFQYYREEENGRGNFPPRFSGLQFPNYSSELNVNALELDDSALYLCASSLVNTGELFFGEGSRLTVL.

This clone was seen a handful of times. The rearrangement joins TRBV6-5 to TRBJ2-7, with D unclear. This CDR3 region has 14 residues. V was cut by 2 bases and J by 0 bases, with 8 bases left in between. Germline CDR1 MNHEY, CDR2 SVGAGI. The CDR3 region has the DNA TGTGCCAGCAGTTACGAGGAAAGCTCCTACGAGCAGTACTTC. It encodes CASSYEESSYEQYF.

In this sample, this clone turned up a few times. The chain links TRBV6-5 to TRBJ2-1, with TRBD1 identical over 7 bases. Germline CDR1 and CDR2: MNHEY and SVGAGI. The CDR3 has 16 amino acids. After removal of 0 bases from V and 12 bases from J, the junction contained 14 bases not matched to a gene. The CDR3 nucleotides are TGTGCCAGCAGTTACTCACAGGGGCTTGTCGGTCGGGGGCAGTTCTTC. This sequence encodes CASSYSQGLVGRGQFF.

The CDR3 DNA is TGCAGCGCCGCCCGCCTAGGCGGGGGCCGCCGCAGTAGAGCTTTCTTT. Its protein product is CSAARLGGGRRSRAFF. The chain couples TRBV29-1 to TRBJ1-1; TRBD1 might be the D (6 bases). V shed 7 bases and J shed 10 bases, with 31 bases lying between them. Germline assignment: CDR1 SQVTM and CDR2 ANQGSEA. CDR3 length equals 16 residues.

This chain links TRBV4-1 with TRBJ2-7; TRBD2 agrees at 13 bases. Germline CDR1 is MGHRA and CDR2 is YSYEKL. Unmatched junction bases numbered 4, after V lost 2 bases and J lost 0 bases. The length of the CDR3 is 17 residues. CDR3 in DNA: TGCGCCAGCAGCCAACCGACTAGCGGGAGGCACTCCTACGAGCAGTACTTC. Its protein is CASSQPTSGRHSYEQYF.

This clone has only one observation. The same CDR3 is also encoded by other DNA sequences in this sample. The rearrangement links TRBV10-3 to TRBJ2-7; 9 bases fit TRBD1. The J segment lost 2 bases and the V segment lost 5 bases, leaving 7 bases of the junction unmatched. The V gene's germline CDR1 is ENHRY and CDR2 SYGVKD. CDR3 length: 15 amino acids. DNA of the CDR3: TGTGCCATCAGTTCCCCGGGACAGGGCGCCTACGAGCAGTACTTC. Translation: CAISSPGQGAYEQYF.

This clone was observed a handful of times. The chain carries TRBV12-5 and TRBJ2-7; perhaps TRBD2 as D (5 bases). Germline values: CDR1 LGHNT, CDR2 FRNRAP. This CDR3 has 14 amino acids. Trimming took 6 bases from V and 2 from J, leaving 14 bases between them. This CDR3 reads CASGFASLPYEQYF. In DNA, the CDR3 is TGTGCTAGTGGCTTTGCTAGCCTTCCCTACGAGCAGTACTTC.

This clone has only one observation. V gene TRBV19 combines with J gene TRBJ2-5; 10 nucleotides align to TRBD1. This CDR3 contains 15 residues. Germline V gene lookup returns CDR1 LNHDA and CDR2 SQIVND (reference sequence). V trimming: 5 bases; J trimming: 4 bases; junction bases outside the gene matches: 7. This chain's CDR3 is CASSLPGDRGETQYF. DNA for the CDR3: TGTGCCAGTAGTCTCCCTGGGGACAGGGGAGAGACCCAGTACTTC. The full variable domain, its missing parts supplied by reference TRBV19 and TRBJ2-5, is DGGITQSPKYLFRKEGQNVTLSCEQNLNHDAMYWYRQDPGQGLRLIYYSQIVNDFQKGDIAEGYSVSREKKESFPLTVTSAQKNPTAFYLCASSLPGDRGETQYFGPGTRLLVL.

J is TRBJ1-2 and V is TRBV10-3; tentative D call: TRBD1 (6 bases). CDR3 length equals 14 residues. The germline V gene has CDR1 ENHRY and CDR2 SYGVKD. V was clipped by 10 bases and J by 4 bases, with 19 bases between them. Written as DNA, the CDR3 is TGTGCCACCAGGGAACGGGACACCTCCTATGGCTACACCTTC. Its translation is CATRERDTSYGYTF.

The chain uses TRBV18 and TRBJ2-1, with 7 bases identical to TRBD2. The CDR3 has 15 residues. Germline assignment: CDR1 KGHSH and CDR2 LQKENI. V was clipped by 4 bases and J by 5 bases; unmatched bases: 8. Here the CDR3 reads CASSLGLGGNNEQFF. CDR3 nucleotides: TGTGCCAGCTCACTAGGACTAGGTGGGAACAATGAGCAGTTCTTC.

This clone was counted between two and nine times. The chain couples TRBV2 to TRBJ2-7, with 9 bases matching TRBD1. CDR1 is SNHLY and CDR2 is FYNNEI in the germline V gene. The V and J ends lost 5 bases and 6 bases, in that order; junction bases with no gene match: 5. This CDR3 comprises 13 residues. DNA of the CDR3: TGTGCCAGCAGTCGGACAGGGGACGGCGAGCAGTACTTC. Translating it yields CASSRTGDGEQYF.

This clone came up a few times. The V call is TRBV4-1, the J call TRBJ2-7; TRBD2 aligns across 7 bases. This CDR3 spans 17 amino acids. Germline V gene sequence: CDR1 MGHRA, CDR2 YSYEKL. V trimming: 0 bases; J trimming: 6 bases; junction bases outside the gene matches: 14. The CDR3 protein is CASSQEVRGGTPLEQYF. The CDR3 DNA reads TGCGCCAGCAGCCAAGAAGTCCGGGGAGGGACCCCCCTCGAGCAGTACTTC.

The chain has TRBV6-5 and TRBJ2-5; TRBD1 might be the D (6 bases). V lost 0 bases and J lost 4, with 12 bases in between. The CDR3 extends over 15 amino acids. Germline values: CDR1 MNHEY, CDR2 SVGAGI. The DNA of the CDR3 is TGTGCCAGCAGTTACTCTTCAGGGGTAGGAGAGACCCAGTACTTC. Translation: CASSYSSGVGETQYF.

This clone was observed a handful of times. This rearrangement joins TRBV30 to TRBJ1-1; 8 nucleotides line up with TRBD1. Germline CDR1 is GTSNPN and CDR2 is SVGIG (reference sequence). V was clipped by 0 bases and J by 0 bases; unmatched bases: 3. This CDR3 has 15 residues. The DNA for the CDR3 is TGTGCCTGGAGTGTACGGACAGGGATGAACACTGAAGCTTTCTTT. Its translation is CAWSVRTGMNTEAFF.

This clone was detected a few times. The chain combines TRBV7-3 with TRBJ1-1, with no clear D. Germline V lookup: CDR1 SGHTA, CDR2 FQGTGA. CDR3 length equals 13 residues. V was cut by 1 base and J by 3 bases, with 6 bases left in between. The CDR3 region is CASSLRQDTEAFF. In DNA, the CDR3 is TGTGCCAGCAGCTTAAGGCAGGACACTGAAGCTTTCTTT.

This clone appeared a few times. This chain's CDR3 is CASSKGPERLAGPTGELFF. The CDR3 DNA is TGTGCCAGCAGCAAAGGGCCAGAACGACTAGCGGGACCCACCGGGGAGCTGTTTTTT. V usage is TRBV7-6 and J usage is TRBJ2-2; 11 nucleotides match TRBD2. Germline V gene lookup returns CDR1 SGHVS and CDR2 FNYEAQ. The CDR3 loop spans 19 amino acids. Trimming at V came to 5 bases and at J to 4 bases, leaving 15 bases not matched to a gene.

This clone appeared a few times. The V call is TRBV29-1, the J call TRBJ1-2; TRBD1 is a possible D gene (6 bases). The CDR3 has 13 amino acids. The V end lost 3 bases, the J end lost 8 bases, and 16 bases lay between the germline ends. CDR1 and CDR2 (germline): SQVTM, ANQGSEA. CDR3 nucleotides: TGCAGCGTTGACGCGGGGGCGCAGTACGGCTACACCTTC. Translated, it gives CSVDAGAQYGYTF.

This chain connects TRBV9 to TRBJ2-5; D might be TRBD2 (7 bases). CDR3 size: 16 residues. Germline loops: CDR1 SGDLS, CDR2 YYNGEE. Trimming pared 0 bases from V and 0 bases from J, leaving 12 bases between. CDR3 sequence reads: CASSVALGGHQETQYF. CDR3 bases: TGTGCCAGCAGCGTAGCACTGGGGGGGCACCAAGAGACCCAGTACTTC.

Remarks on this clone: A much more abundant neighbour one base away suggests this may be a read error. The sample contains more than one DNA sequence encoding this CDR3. The CDR3: CASSLGTGSYEQYF. The CDR3 nucleotides are TGTGCCAGCAGCTTAGGGACAGGATCCTACGAGCAGTACTTC. The V and J genes are TRBV7-9 and TRBJ2-7; 7 bases match TRBD1. The CDR3 covers 14 residues. J was trimmed by 1 base and V by 1 base; bases with no gene match: 1. Germline V CDR1 and CDR2: SEHNR, FQNEAQ (reference sequence).

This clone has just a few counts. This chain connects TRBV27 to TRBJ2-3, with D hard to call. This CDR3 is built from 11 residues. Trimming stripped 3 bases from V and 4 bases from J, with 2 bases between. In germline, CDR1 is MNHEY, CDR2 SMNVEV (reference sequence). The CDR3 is CASSFSDTQYF. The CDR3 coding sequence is TGTGCCAGCAGTTTCTCAGATACGCAGTATTTT.

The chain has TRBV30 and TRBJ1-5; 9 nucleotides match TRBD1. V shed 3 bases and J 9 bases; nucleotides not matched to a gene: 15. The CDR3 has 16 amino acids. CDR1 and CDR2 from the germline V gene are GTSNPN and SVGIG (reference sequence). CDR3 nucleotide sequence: TGTGCCTGGAGCCACAATTCCGGGACAGGGTTTTCGCCCCAGCATTTT. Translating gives CAWSHNSGTGFSPQHF. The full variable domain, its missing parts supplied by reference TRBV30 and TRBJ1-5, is SQTIHQWPATLVQPVGSPLSLECTVEGTSNPNLYWYRQAAGRGLQLLFYSVGIGQISSEVPQNLSASRPQDRQFILSSKKLLLSDSGFYLCAWSHNSGTGFSPQHFGDGTRLSIL.

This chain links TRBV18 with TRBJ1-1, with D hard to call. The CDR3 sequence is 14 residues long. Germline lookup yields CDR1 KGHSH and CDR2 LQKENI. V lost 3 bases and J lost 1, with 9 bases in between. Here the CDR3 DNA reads TGTGCCAGCTCACCTATTGACTCGAACACTGAAGCTTTCTTT. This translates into CASSPIDSNTEAFF.

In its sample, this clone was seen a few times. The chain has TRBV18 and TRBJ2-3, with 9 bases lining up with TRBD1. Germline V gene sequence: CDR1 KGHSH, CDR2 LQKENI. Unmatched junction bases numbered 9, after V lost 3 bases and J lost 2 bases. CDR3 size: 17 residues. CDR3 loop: CASSPGLDRGLTDTQYF. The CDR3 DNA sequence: TGTGCCAGCTCACCCGGCCTGGACAGGGGCCTCACAGATACGCAGTATTTT.

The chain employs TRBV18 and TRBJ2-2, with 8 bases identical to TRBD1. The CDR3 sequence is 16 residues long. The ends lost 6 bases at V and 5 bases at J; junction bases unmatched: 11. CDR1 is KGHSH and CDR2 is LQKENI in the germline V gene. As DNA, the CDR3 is TGTGCCAGCTCTAGGACAGGGAAGAAGTCGACCGGGGAGCTGTTTTTT. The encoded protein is CASSRTGKKSTGELFF.

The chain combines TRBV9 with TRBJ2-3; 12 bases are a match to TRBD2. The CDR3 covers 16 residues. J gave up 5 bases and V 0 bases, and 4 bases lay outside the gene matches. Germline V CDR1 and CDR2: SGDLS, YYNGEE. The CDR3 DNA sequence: TGTGCCAGCAGCGTAGGGACTAGCGGGGTAATAGATACGCAGTATTTT. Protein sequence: CASSVGTSGVIDTQYF.

CDR3 nucleotides: TGTGCCAGCAGTGAATTTGTTCGGCGAGCAGGGGCCGAGTATGGCTACACCTTC. Translated, it gives CASSEFVRRAGAEYGYTF. V and J are TRBV6-1 and TRBJ1-2; tentative D call: TRBD1 (6 bases). Germline loops: CDR1 MNHNS, CDR2 SASEGT. This CDR3 has 18 amino acids. V dropped 2 bases and J dropped 5 bases, with 24 bases sitting between them.

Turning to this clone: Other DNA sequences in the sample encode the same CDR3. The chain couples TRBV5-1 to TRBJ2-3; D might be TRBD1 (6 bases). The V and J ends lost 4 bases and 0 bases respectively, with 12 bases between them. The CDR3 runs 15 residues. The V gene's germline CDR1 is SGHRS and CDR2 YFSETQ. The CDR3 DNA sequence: TGCGCCAGCAGCCTAGGACAGATTAGCACAGATACGCAGTATTTT. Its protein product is CASSLGQISTDTQYF.

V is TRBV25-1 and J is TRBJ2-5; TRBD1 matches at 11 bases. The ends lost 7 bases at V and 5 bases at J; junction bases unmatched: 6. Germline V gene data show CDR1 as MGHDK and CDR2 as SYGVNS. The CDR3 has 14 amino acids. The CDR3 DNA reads TGTGCCAGCAAAAGGACAGGGGGCTGGGAGACCCAGTACTTC. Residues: CASKRTGGWETQYF.

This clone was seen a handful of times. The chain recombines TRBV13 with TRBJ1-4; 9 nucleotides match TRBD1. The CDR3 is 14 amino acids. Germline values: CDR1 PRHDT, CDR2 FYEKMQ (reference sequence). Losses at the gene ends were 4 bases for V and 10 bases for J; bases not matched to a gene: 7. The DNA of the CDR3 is TGTGCCAGCAGCTCAAGACAGGGGGAGGGAAAACTGTTTTTT. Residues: CASSSRQGEGKLFF.

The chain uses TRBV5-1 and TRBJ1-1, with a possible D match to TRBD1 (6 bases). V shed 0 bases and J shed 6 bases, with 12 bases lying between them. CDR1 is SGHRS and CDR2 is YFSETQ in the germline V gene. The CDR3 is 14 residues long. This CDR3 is CASSLGQGRAEAFF. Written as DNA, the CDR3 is TGCGCCAGCAGCTTGGGGCAGGGGAGAGCTGAAGCTTTCTTT.

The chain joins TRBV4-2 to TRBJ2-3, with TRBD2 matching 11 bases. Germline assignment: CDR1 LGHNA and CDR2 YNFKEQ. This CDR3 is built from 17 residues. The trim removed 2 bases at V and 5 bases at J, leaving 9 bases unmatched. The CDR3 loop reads CASSQNLAGGQGDTQYF. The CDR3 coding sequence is TGTGCCAGCAGCCAAAATCTAGCGGGGGGCCAGGGAGATACGCAGTATTTT.